The rows below give T cell receptor beta chains drawn from one sample of a study of long-term antiretroviral therapy in people with HIV. Here immunoSEQ multiplex PCR was the method, and the copy in TCRdb shows in-frame clones only, minus some. The table lists roughly 16,000 clones, 79% of them singletons. Sequenced material: unsorted PBMCs, taken at the start of antiretroviral therapy. Receptors were obtained from a man aged 30 to 39 with HIV. The CDR3 runs from the conserved cysteine through the conserved F or W. A D gene is named only where the DNA matches it firmly. Expanded clones are given a class, and other clones once, few, many or no size at all.

TRBD1	TRBV5-8	TRBJ2-1	few	TGTGCCAGCAGCCCGACAGGGTTAACCTACAATGAGCAGTTCTTC	CASSPTGLTYNEQFF
NA	TRBV18	TRBJ1-2	NA	TGTGCCAGCTCAGTCCTAAGTGATGGCTACACCTTC	CASSVLSDGYTF
NA	TRBV11-3	TRBJ2-2	NA	TGTGCCAGCAGCCGGGGTTCGAACACCGGGGAGCTGTTTTTT	CASSRGSNTGELFF
NA	TRBV19	TRBJ1-3	few	TGTGCCAGTAGCCCCTACGGCGGACCTGGAAACACCATATATTTT	CASSPYGGPGNTIYF
NA	TRBV14	TRBJ2-1	NA	TGTGCCAGCAGCCCCTTCGACAGCTACAATGAGCAGTTCTTC	CASSPFDSYNEQFF
TRBD2	TRBV29-1	TRBJ2-7	NA	TGCAGCGTAACGGGACTAGCGGATTCCTACGAGCAGTACTTC	CSVTGLADSYEQYF
TRBD1	TRBV4-1	TRBJ2-7	NA	TGCGCCAGCAGCCAAGATAGACCAGGGGGCCTCGAGCAGTACTTC	CASSQDRPGGLEQYF
NA	TRBV5-4	TRBJ1-1	NA	TGTGCCAGCAGCCTCACACCGACTATGAACACTGAAGCTTTCTTT	CASSLTPTMNTEAFF
TRBD2	TRBV4-1	TRBJ2-5	NA	TGCGCCAGCAGCCAGTTAGCGGGGGGAGAGACCCAGTACTTC	CASSQLAGGETQYF
NA	TRBV7-9	TRBJ1-2	few	TGTGCCAGCAGCTTAGCGCAGAGGGGTCGTGATGGCTACACCTTC	CASSLAQRGRDGYTF
NA	TRBV4-1	TRBJ2-3	once	TGCGCCAGCAGTCAACAGGGCACAGATACGCAGTATTTT	CASSQQGTDTQYF
NA	TRBV29-1	TRBJ2-3	NA	TGCAGCGTTGAGTCAGTGGGCGGGAGCACAGATACGCAGTATTTT	CSVESVGGSTDTQYF
NA	TRBV6-5	TRBJ2-7	few	TGTGCCAGCAGCCTCCTTAAATTCTACGAGCAGTACTTC	CASSLLKFYEQYF
NA	TRBV6-1	TRBJ2-3	NA	TGTGCCAGCAGTGAGGTCTCCGGGGGAAACCCCACAGATACGCAGTATTTT	CASSEVSGGNPTDTQYF
NA	TRBV7-2	TRBJ1-2	NA	TGTGCCAGCAGCCCACTACAGGGCTCCTATGGCTACACCTTC	CASSPLQGSYGYTF
TRBD1	TRBV5-1	TRBJ1-1	NA	TGCGCCAGCAGCCTAGGGACAGGGAACACTGAAGCTTTCTTT	CASSLGTGNTEAFF
NA	TRBV28	TRBJ1-5	NA	TGTGCCAGCAGTTTACGACGCCGGGGCAAAAATCAGCCCCAGCATTTT	CASSLRRRGKNQPQHF
NA	TRBV7-9	TRBJ2-1	NA	TGTGCCAGCAGCGCACGGCCTGGGGGTGAGCAGTTCTTC	CASSARPGGEQFF
NA	TRBV6-1	TRBJ2-2	NA	TGTGCCAGCAGTGAATTTGACACCGGGGAGCTGTTTTTT	CASSEFDTGELFF
NA	TRBV2	TRBJ2-5	NA	TGTGCCAGCGGTGGAAGCGGTCTTTTCCAAGAGACCCAGTACTTC	CASGGSGLFQETQYF
NA	TRBV7-9	TRBJ1-1	NA	TGTGCCAGCAGCTTGCGTTTGAACACTGAAGCTTTCTTT	CASSLRLNTEAFF
TRBD2	TRBV7-3	TRBJ2-1	once	TGTGCCAGCAGCTTATCGCGGACTAGCGGGGGGAATAATGAGCAGTTCTTC	CASSLSRTSGGNNEQFF
TRBD1	TRBV30	TRBJ2-2	NA	TGTGCCTGGAGTGTGGGACAGGACACCGGGGAGCTGTTTTTT	CAWSVGQDTGELFF
NA	TRBV29-1	TRBJ1-2	NA	TGCAGCGTTGTTGTTGGGGACCTCGGAAACTATGGCTACACCTTC	CSVVVGDLGNYGYTF
TRBD2	TRBV25-1	TRBJ2-3	NA	TGTGCCAGCAGTGGACTAGCGGGAGACCCCCTCGTGACAGATACGCAGTATTTT	CASSGLAGDPLVTDTQYF
NA	TRBV10-3	TRBJ2-7	NA	TGTGCCGTCTCAGGGGATTACAACGAGCAGTACTTC	CAVSGDYNEQYF
NA	TRBV11-2	TRBJ2-7	NA	TGTGCCAGCAGCTTAGAGCAGTCTAAATCCTACGAGCAGTACTTC	CASSLEQSKSYEQYF
NA	TRBV6-1	TRBJ1-5	NA	TGTGCCAGCAGTGAAGGGGCTGGACATCTTAATCAGCCCCAGCATTTT	CASSEGAGHLNQPQHF
NA	TRBV4-1	TRBJ1-1	NA	TGCGCCAGCAGCCAGCCCAGGGGCACTGAAGCTTTCTTT	CASSQPRGTEAFF
NA	TRBV6-5	TRBJ2-7	NA	TGTGCCAGCAACGACCCCTCCAGGGGCGAGCAGTACTTC	CASNDPSRGEQYF
TRBD1	TRBV30	TRBJ1-2	NA	TGTGCCTGGAGGCGGGACAGGGACTATGGCTACACCTTC	CAWRRDRDYGYTF
TRBD1	TRBV5-4	TRBJ2-1	medium-sized	TGTGCCAGCAGCTTGGTGAGGGGACAGGGGCAGGGGGAGCAGTTCTTC	CASSLVRGQGQGEQFF
NA	TRBV28	TRBJ2-5	NA	TGTGCCAGCATCCCCCACAAGAAGTACGAGACCCAGTACTTC	CASIPHKKYETQYF
NA	TRBV6-5	TRBJ1-1	NA	TGTGCCAGCAGTTACTCGGCAGGGTACGGCACTGAAGCTTTCTTT	CASSYSAGYGTEAFF
NA	TRBV28	TRBJ2-7	once	TGTGCCAGCAGTTACGGAGTGGCTGTCTACGAGCAGTACTTC	CASSYGVAVYEQYF
NA	TRBV4-1	TRBJ1-5	few	TGCGCCAGCAGCCAAGATTTAAGCAATCAGCCCCAGCATTTT	CASSQDLSNQPQHF
NA	TRBV6-5	TRBJ2-1	NA	TGTGCCAGCAGTTACGGGACTGCGGACTCCTACAATGAGCAGTTCTTC	CASSYGTADSYNEQFF
NA	TRBV6-4	TRBJ2-1	few	TGTGCCAGCAGTCGCTTATGGGGAAAATTGATGAACAATGAGCAGTTCTTC	CASSRLWGKLMNNEQFF
NA	TRBV15	TRBJ1-5	NA	TGTGCCACCCGCAGGGGTGGCAGCAATCAGCCCCAGCATTTT	CATRRGGSNQPQHF
TRBD2	TRBV19	TRBJ2-7	once	TGTGCCAGTAGTATAATGGGAGGGGCCGAGCAGTACTTC	CASSIMGGAEQYF
TRBD1	TRBV19	TRBJ2-1	few	TGTGCCAGTAGTCCCACAGGGGGCTACTCCTACAATGAGCAGTTCTTC	CASSPTGGYSYNEQFF
TRBD2	TRBV9	TRBJ2-7	once	TGTGCCAGCAGCGTGGGACTAGCGGGGGGGGCCTACGAGCAGTACTTC	CASSVGLAGGAYEQYF